The rows below give T cell receptor beta chains drawn from one sample of a study of T cell responses to AZD1222 COVID-19 vaccine. Clones were read by immunoSEQ multiplex PCR, and TCRdb kept only the in-frame ones, dropping some. This sample carries about 130,000 clones, roughly 90% of them seen once, and the ten largest clones take under 2.5%. The sample here was peripheral blood, taken on day 0 of AZD1222 vaccination. The source of these receptors is an adult in good health. The CDR3 runs from the conserved cysteine through the conserved F or W. Each record gives: V gene, J gene, D gene, clone size, CDR3 DNA, CDR3 protein. The D gene is left open where the match is weak. Size is stated for part of the rows, as once, few or many counts, or as a class when the clone is expanded.

TRBV5-1	TRBJ1-3	TRBD1	NA	TGCGCCAGCAGCTTGGGGGACAGGCCTTTTGCCATATATTTT	CASSLGDRPFAIYF
TRBV6-2/TRBV6-3	TRBJ2-7	NA	NA	TGTGCCAGCAGCCCGGGAATTTACGAGCAGTACTTC	CASSPGIYEQYF
TRBV7-6	TRBJ2-3	NA	NA	TGTGCCAGCAGCTTAGGGGCAACAGATACGCAGTATTTT	CASSLGATDTQYF
TRBV6-4	TRBJ1-2	NA	NA	TGTGCCAGCCCCGATCTCGGCTATGGCTACACCTTC	CASPDLGYGYTF
TRBV18	TRBJ2-7	NA	NA	TGTGCCAGCTCACTAGGACCATCCTACGAGCAGTACTTC	CASSLGPSYEQYF
TRBV6-5	TRBJ1-1	NA	NA	TGTGCCAGTTCCCTATTACGGAACACTGAAGCTTTCTTT	CASSLLRNTEAFF
TRBV19	TRBJ2-5	NA	NA	TGTGCCAGTAGTCCGGGTCTCGCAACCCAGTACTTC	CASSPGLATQYF
TRBV6-5	TRBJ2-3	NA	NA	TGTGCCAGCAGTTACTCCGGCCTGACCCTCACAGATACGCAGTATTTT	CASSYSGLTLTDTQYF
TRBV24-1	TRBJ2-1	NA	NA	TGTGCCACCAGTGATCTTCGGGGATCCTACAATGAGCAGTTCTTC	CATSDLRGSYNEQFF
TRBV14	TRBJ1-3	TRBD1	few	TGTGCCAGCAGCCTTGGGACAGCGTATGGAAACACCATATATTTT	CASSLGTAYGNTIYF
TRBV14	TRBJ1-1	NA	NA	TGTGCCAGCAGCCAAGTCAAAGGGGGCACTGAAGCTTTCTTT	CASSQVKGGTEAFF
TRBV4-1	TRBJ2-6	NA	NA	TGCGCCAGCAGCCCCTTTCGTCGGGGAAGTGGGGCCAACGTCCTGACTTTC	CASSPFRRGSGANVLTF
TRBV10-2	TRBJ1-3	NA	once	TGCGCCAGCAGTGATTGGGTCGCAAACACCATATATTTT	CASSDWVANTIYF
TRBV5-6	TRBJ2-1	NA	NA	TGTGCCAGCAGCCCAACGATTAGCCCTTTTGGATCGCAGTTCTTC	CASSPTISPFGSQFF
TRBV7-9	TRBJ1-2	NA	few	TGTGCCAGCAGCTTAGCGCGGGACTATGGCTACACCTTC	CASSLARDYGYTF
TRBV4-1	TRBJ1-5	NA	once	TGCGCCAGCAGCCAAGATCAGGGAGGACAGATCAATCAGCCCCAGCATTTT	CASSQDQGGQINQPQHF
TRBV27	TRBJ2-6	NA	NA	TGTGCCAGCAGCCCAAGATTCCAGGGGGAGGGAGTCTCTGGGGCCAACGTCCTGACTTTC	CASSPRFQGEGVSGANVLTF
TRBV19	TRBJ1-5	NA	NA	TGTGCCAGTAGTATTCGCTTGGGGACCCCCCCTAGCAATCAGCCCCAGCATTTT	CASSIRLGTPPSNQPQHF
TRBV19	TRBJ1-6	NA	NA	TGTGCCAGTAGATGGACCGTTAATTCACCCCTCCACTTT	CASRWTVNSPLHF
TRBV10-3	TRBJ1-2	NA	NA	TGTGCCAACTGGGGGCCCACAGGCTACACCTTC	CANWGPTGYTF
TRBV29-1	TRBJ1-2	TRBD1	NA	TGCAGCGTTGAAGGGGGGACAGGGGCGACGGGCTACACCTTC	CSVEGGTGATGYTF
TRBV5-5	TRBJ1-5	NA	NA	TGTGCCAGCAGCCCCTGGGACGCCGATCAGCCCCAGCATTTT	CASSPWDADQPQHF
TRBV12-5	TRBJ2-2	NA	once	TGTGCTAGTGGTTTGGGGGCGGCGTTTGGCACCGGGGAGCTGTTTTTT	CASGLGAAFGTGELFF
TRBV6-1	TRBJ2-7	NA	NA	TGTGCCAGCAGTGAATTAGGGCAGTACGAGCAGTACTTC	CASSELGQYEQYF
TRBV29-1	TRBJ2-7	TRBD1	NA	TGCAGCTCAAAAACCGGGACAGGGGGATCGGAGCAGTACTTC	CSSKTGTGGSEQYF
TRBV5-4	TRBJ1-1	NA	NA	TGTGCCAGCAGCTACGGACGGGGGAACACTGAAGCTTTCTTT	CASSYGRGNTEAFF
TRBV28	TRBJ2-2	NA	NA	TGTGCCAGCAGTACACCCGGCCCCGGGAACACCGGGGAGCTGTTTTTT	CASSTPGPGNTGELFF
TRBV27	TRBJ2-2	NA	NA	TGTGCCAGCACCTTAACCGGGACAACGAACACCGGGGAGCTGTTTTTT	CASTLTGTTNTGELFF
TRBV18	TRBJ1-1	NA	NA	TGTGCCAGCTCACCGGTCCCATTGGTGAACACTGAAGCTTTCTTT	CASSPVPLVNTEAFF
TRBV9	TRBJ2-7	NA	NA	TGTGCCAGCAGCGAAAAGAAGTTCACCTACGAGCAGTACTTC	CASSEKKFTYEQYF
TRBV5-1	TRBJ1-6	TRBD1	NA	TGCGCCAGCAGCTTGCAGGGGGCAGGGTCACCCCTCCACTTT	CASSLQGAGSPLHF
TRBV13	TRBJ1-6	NA	NA	TGTGCCAGCCAGGGAGGTAGTTCACCCCTCCACTTT	CASQGGSSPLHF
TRBV29-1	TRBJ2-3	NA	NA	TGCAGCGTTGAGAGCAGCCTGAGCACGCAGTATTTT	CSVESSLSTQYF
TRBV25-1	TRBJ2-5	NA	NA	TGTGCCAGCAGTGTGGCAGCACACGAACAAGAGACCCAGTACTTC	CASSVAAHEQETQYF
TRBV28	TRBJ1-4	NA	NA	TGTGCCAGCAGGTCAGGGCTCGGTGAAAAACTGTTTTTT	CASRSGLGEKLFF
TRBV29-1	TRBJ2-1	TRBD2	NA	TGCAGCGTATCGCGCGAACTTCTAGCGGGAGGGCGGAATGAGCAGTTCTTC	CSVSRELLAGGRNEQFF
TRBV5-1	TRBJ1-1	NA	NA	TGCGCCAGCAGCTTGGCCTTTTCCGGGGGGCGTATTGGCACTGAAGCTTTCTTT	CASSLAFSGGRIGTEAFF
TRBV6-2/TRBV6-3	TRBJ1-3	NA	NA	TGTGCCAGCAGTTATGCGTCCGTTCTCTCTGGAAACACCATATATTTT	CASSYASVLSGNTIYF
TRBV7-3	TRBJ2-3	TRBD2	NA	TGTGCCAGCAGCTATCTACCTAGCGGGGGCCCGGGTAGGGATACGCAGTATTTT	CASSYLPSGGPGRDTQYF
TRBV7-3	TRBJ1-1	NA	once	TGTGCCAGCAGCTTAACCCTGACGGCGAACACTGAAGCTTTCTTT	CASSLTLTANTEAFF
TRBV28	TRBJ1-6	NA	NA	TGTGCCAGCAGTTCGAAAACTTATTCACCCCTCCACTTT	CASSSKTYSPLHF